This T cell receptor (beta chain) appears in the sequencing data of a study of Ad26.COV2.S vaccination and SARS-CoV-2 variants. Study outcomes and limitations: Following vaccination, spike-specific CD8+ and CD4+ T cell responses reportedly exhibited substantial breadth. The study found higher spike-specific TCR breadth in vaccine than placebo recipients.

Described treatment: some 20 received Ad26.COV2.S at low or high dose, single or two shots; about five received placebo; per-sample allocation not given. Samples analyzed were those drawn on day 63 after the first vaccine or placebo injection. The donor was a Boston adult aged 18-55 years. Clones were read by immunoSEQ multiplex PCR, and TCRdb kept only the in-frame ones, dropping some. Counted here are about 680,000 clones, about 89% occurring once; the ten biggest clones make up about 1.5%. Notes on this clone: The antigen is unknown.

The germline V gene encodes CDR1 SGHRS and CDR2 YFSETQ. This CDR3 is 14 amino acids long. Between the trimmed V and J ends, which lost 4 bases and 2 bases, there was a span of 12 bases. This chain links TRBV5-1 with TRBJ1-2; D gene unclear. This receptor was identified in a person aged 18-60 years who received the Ad26.COV2.S COVID-19 vaccine or a placebo. This specimen consisted of peripheral blood, obtained in a trial of Ad26.COV2.S vaccine versus placebo. CDR3 DNA sequence: TGCGCCAGCAGCCAACCGGGCAAGAACTATGGCTACACCTTC. Translation: CASSQPGKNYGYTF.